Listed below are T cell receptor beta chains from one sample, sequenced in a study of Graves' ophthalmopathy and Graves' hyperthyroidism. One entry per CDR3 protein, called by TCRdb with MiXCR from the multiplex PCR reads. The data contain more than 1,000,000 distinct CDR3 sequences, about two fifths of them seen just once; the ten biggest clones take up over 8.5%. The source material was peripheral blood or thyroid tissue (not recorded which). The receptors originated from an adult man with Graves' hyperthyroidism. Each CDR3 is given with its conserved first and last residue. The D gene is left open where the match is weak. Size is omitted from some rows. Given values are once, few, many or a class for expanded clones.

v_call	j_call	d_call	clone_size	cdr3_nt	cdr3_aa
TRBV4-3	TRBJ2-7	-	-	TGCGCCAGCAGGCAGGGCCCTAACTCCTACGAGCAGTACTTC	CASRQGPNSYEQYF
TRBV5-1	TRBJ1-1	TRBD1	many	TGCGCCAGCAAGTTGACAGGGTCGAACACTGAAGCTTTCTTT	CASKLTGSNTEAFF
TRBV29-1	TRBJ1-2	-	many	TGCAGCGTTCTACTCGACAAATCCTATGGCTACACCTTC	CSVLLDKSYGYTF
TRBV9	TRBJ2-7	TRBD2	few	TGTGCCAGCAGCGCCGGACTAGTCGGATACGAGCAGTACTTC	CASSAGLVGYEQYF
TRBV10-3	TRBJ2-7	-	-	TGTGCCACCCTCCAGGGGGGGGGATCCGACGAGCAGTACTTC	CATLQGGGSDEQYF
TRBV2	TRBJ2-7	TRBD2	many	TGTGCCAGCAGGACGGGACTAGCGGGAGGGGACTACGAGCAGTACTTC	CASRTGLAGGDYEQYF
TRBV7-8	TRBJ2-7	-	few	TGTGCCAGCAGCAAATCCGGGACAAGCTCCTACGAGCAGTACTTC	CASSKSGTSSYEQYF
TRBV29-1	TRBJ1-1	TRBD1	once	TGCAGCGTCGATCCGGGACAGGAGGGGTCTGAAGCTTTCTTT	CSVDPGQEGSEAFF
TRBV7-9	TRBJ1-1	-	many	TGTGCCAGCAGCTTACAGGCTGCTAACACTGAAGCTTTCTTT	CASSLQAANTEAFF
TRBV4-1	TRBJ1-5	-	many	TGCGCCAGCAGCACCCAGGAGTTCGATCAGCCCCAGCATTTT	CASSTQEFDQPQHF
TRBV9	TRBJ2-7	-	many	TGTGCCAGCAGCGCCGACCTCCGCGAGCAGTACTTC	CASSADLREQYF
TRBV5-1	TRBJ2-2	-	-	TGCGCCAGCAGCTTGGCGACCGTTACCGGGGAGCTGTTTTTT	CASSLATVTGELFF
TRBV20-1	TRBJ1-1	-	many	TGCAGTGTTAGGGCAGGGAACACTGAAGCTTTCTTT	CSVRAGNTEAFF
TRBV4-1	TRBJ2-7	-	many	TGTGCCAGCAGCCCTCAGGTCTCCTACGAGCAGTACTTC	CASSPQVSYEQYF
TRBV7-2	TRBJ2-5	-	many	TGTGCCAGCAGCTTGCAACACCGGGGGGAGACCCAGTACTTC	CASSLQHRGETQYF
TRBV7-2	TRBJ1-1	-	many	TGTGCCAGCAGCTTATTGGGGGTAGCCACTGAAGCTTTCTTT	CASSLLGVATEAFF
TRBV20-1	TRBJ1-5	-	-	TGCAGTGCTAGAGGGGTAGGGTATAGCAATCAGCCCCAGCATTTT	CSARGVGYSNQPQHF
TRBV4-1	TRBJ1-5	-	-	TGCGCCAGCAGCCAAGTTGGGGGAACCAACAATCAGCCCCAGCATTTT	CASSQVGGTNNQPQHF
TRBV7-2	TRBJ2-7	-	-	TGTGCCAGCAGCTTAAAGCAGGTTGGAGGGCAGTACTTC	CASSLKQVGGQYF
TRBV15	TRBJ2-6	-	many	TGTGCCACCAGCGCTAGGGTGGGTGGGGCCAACGTCCTGACTTTC	CATSARVGGANVLTF
TRBV29-1	TRBJ1-2	-	-	TGCAGCGTCACGGACGGGGATGGGAATGGCTACACCTTC	CSVTDGDGNGYTF
TRBV4-3	TRBJ1-3	-	many	TGCGCCAGCAGAAGGACCACTGGAAACACCATATATTTT	CASRRTTGNTIYF
TRBV5-6	TRBJ2-5	-	many	TGTGCCAGCAGCTTCCGCTGGGAGACCCAGTACTTC	CASSFRWETQYF
TRBV6-6	TRBJ2-7	-	many	TGTGCCAGCAGCCGGACGCACGAGCAGTACTTC	CASSRTHEQYF
TRBV2	TRBJ1-2	-	-	TGTGCCAGCTTATGGCAGGGGCCGAACTATGGCTACACCTTC	CASLWQGPNYGYTF
TRBV7-2	TRBJ1-1	-	many	TGTGCCAGCAGCTTAGGGGCACTTGAAGCTTTCTTT	CASSLGALEAFF
TRBV29-1	TRBJ2-7	-	many	TGCAGCGTTGATTATGTGGGGCGAGGCTACGAGCAGTACTTC	CSVDYVGRGYEQYF
TRBV7-2	TRBJ1-5	-	few	TGTGCCAGCAGCTTGACTGGCGACTTCGGGTATAATCAGCCCCAGCATTTT	CASSLTGDFGYNQPQHF
TRBV10-3	TRBJ1-5	TRBD1	-	TGTGCCAGTAGTGCTCCGGGACAGCCCTTCAATCAGCCCCAGCATTTT	CASSAPGQPFNQPQHF
TRBV7-2	TRBJ1-3	-	many	TGTGCCAGCAGCTTACACAACGGAAACACCATATATTTT	CASSLHNGNTIYF
TRBV6-2/TRBV6-3	TRBJ2-5	TRBD2	few	TGTGCCAGCAGTACGGCGGGAGTGGAGACCCAGTACTTC	CASSTAGVETQYF
TRBV4-3	TRBJ2-7	-	few	TGCGCCAGCAGCCCCCCCGGGCAGGGTGGCAACGAGCAGTACTTC	CASSPPGQGGNEQYF
TRBV4-1	TRBJ1-5	TRBD1	many	TGCGCCAGCAGCCAAGATCCCCAGACAGGGAGCAATCAGCCCCAGCATTTT	CASSQDPQTGSNQPQHF
TRBV10-3	TRBJ2-5	TRBD1	-	TGTGCCAGCAGTTACTTGGACAGGGGGCAAGAGACCCAGTACTTC	CASSYLDRGQETQYF
TRBV10-3	TRBJ1-2	-	-	TGTGCCAGCAGTAGTACACCAGCGGGTGGCTACACCTTC	CASSSTPAGGYTF
TRBV5-1	TRBJ1-2	-	many	TGCGCCAGCAGCTTGGGGGAGGTTGGCCTCTATGGCTACACCTTC	CASSLGEVGLYGYTF
TRBV19	TRBJ2-7	-	many	TGTGCCACCGGGATTGGACAGGAGCAGTACTTC	CATGIGQEQYF
TRBV5-1	TRBJ1-1	-	-	TGTGCCAGCAGCCACGGGGGAACTAACACTGAAGCTTTCTTT	CASSHGGTNTEAFF
TRBV27	TRBJ1-6	-	few	TGTGCCAGCAGTTTAAAAGGCCAGGGTTACTCACCCCTCCACTTT	CASSLKGQGYSPLHF
TRBV5-1	TRBJ2-7	TRBD2	-	TGCGCCAGCAGCTACCTAGCGGGAGACTACGAGCAGTACTTC	CASSYLAGDYEQYF
TRBV6-1	TRBJ1-1	-	few	TGTGCCAGCAGTGAATATGGGGGCCTACGCACTGAAGCTTTCTTT	CASSEYGGLRTEAFF
TRBV5-8	TRBJ2-5	TRBD2	few	TGTGCCAGCAGCCATAGCAGACTAGCGGGGGGTCAAGAGACCCAGTACTTC	CASSHSRLAGGQETQYF
TRBV10-2	TRBJ1-6	-	many	TGCGCCAGCAGTGGGGGGGCGCCCGGATATAATTCACCCCTCCACTTT	CASSGGAPGYNSPLHF
TRBV29-1	TRBJ2-5	-	-	TGCAGCGTGACCAGGGACACGGATAATGAGCAGTACTTC	CSVTRDTDNEQYF
TRBV19	TRBJ2-1	-	-	TGTGCCAGTTCCACTAGGCGGGACAATGAGCAGTTCTTC	CASSTRRDNEQFF
TRBV29-1	TRBJ2-6	-	-	TGCAGCGTCGGGGACAGGCGGGGGACTGAAGCTTTC	CSVGDRRGTEAF
TRBV10-3	TRBJ1-5	TRBD1	many	TGTGCCATCAGCAATGACAGGGGATTGCAGCCCCAGCATTTT	CAISNDRGLQPQHF
TRBV12-3/TRBV12-4	TRBJ1-5	-	few	TGTGCCAGCAGTTTATTCGGGAGCACGGGCAATCAGCCCCAGCATTTT	CASSLFGSTGNQPQHF
TRBV15	TRBJ1-2	-	-	TGTGCCACCAGCAGTTACCTAGGCGGAAACTATGGCTACACCTTC	CATSSYLGGNYGYTF
TRBV6-1	TRBJ1-5	-	-	TGTGCCAGCAGTGAAGCGCCACAGCATTTT	CASSEAPQHF
TRBV12-3/TRBV12-4	TRBJ1-5	-	-	TGTGCCAGCAGTTTGGGGGCCTATAGCAATCAGCCCCAGCATTTT	CASSLGAYSNQPQHF
TRBV6-5	TRBJ1-3	-	-	TGTGCCAGCACCCAGCTAGCTCCTCCTGGAAACACCATATATTTT	CASTQLAPPGNTIYF
TRBV2	TRBJ1-2	TRBD1	few	TGTGCCACTCAACAGGGGGTGGACTATGGCTACACCTTC	CATQQGVDYGYTF
TRBV6-2/TRBV6-3	TRBJ1-1	-	-	TGTGCCAGCAGTTCCCTGTTGTCAGCTAAGGGCACTGAAGCTTTCTTT	CASSSLLSAKGTEAFF
TRBV7-2	TRBJ1-2	-	many	TGTGCCAGCAGCTTATCGCCGGGTTATGGCTACACCTTC	CASSLSPGYGYTF
TRBV2	TRBJ1-4	-	many	TGTGCCAGCAGTGCGGGTGAAAAACTGTTTTTT	CASSAGEKLFF
TRBV29-1	TRBJ1-1	-	-	TGCAGCGTTGCCCAGACAGAGAACACTGAAGCTTTCTTT	CSVAQTENTEAFF
TRBV5-1	TRBJ2-7	TRBD2	few	TGCGCCAGCACCACGGGGGGGGCGGGGGAGCAGTACTTC	CASTTGGAGEQYF
TRBV5-6	TRBJ2-2	TRBD2	many	TGTGCCAGTCGCGGGAGGAGGACCGGGGAGCTGTTTTTT	CASRGRRTGELFF